The TCR beta chain described here comes from a study of T cells in Graves' hyperthyroidism and ophthalmopathy. Study-level results: Ophthalmopathy onset followed model prediction by a median approximately six months. A model of 13 V-J features distinguished ophthalmopathy from stable hyperthyroidism.

This clonotype was seen a few times. No antigen is known for it. RNA transcripts provided the source from which TCR beta CDR3 regions were amplified. An initial round of RT-PCR targeting the TCR CDR3 relied on the HTBI primer set. One entry per CDR3 protein, called by TCRdb with MiXCR from the multiplex PCR reads. The table includes 300,000 to 450,000 distinct CDR3 sequences, about 15% detected once. Germline V gives CDR1 LNHDA, CDR2 SQIVND (reference sequence). The CDR3 sequence is 14 residues long. The J segment lost 6 bases and the V segment lost 5 bases, leaving 6 bases of the junction unmatched. The TCR originated in a woman in her twenties or thirties with Graves' ophthalmopathy. Input material: blood. The V and J genes are TRBV19 and TRBJ2-1; 8 bases line up with TRBD1. As DNA, the CDR3 is TGTGCCAGTAGTCCGGGACAGGCGGGCAATGAGCAGTTCTTC. This gives the protein CASSPGQAGNEQFF. The complete variable domain, with remaining parts taken from reference TRBV19 and TRBJ2-1, reads DGGITQSPKYLFRKEGQNVTLSCEQNLNHDAMYWYRQDPGQGLRLIYYSQIVNDFQKGDIAEGYSVSREKKESFPLTVTSAQKNPTAFYLCASSPGQAGNEQFFGPGTRLTVL.